This T cell receptor beta chain was obtained from a study of identical twins. A single record per CDR3 protein comes from TCRdb applying MiXCR to the 5' RACE reads. The data hold hundreds of thousands of distinct CDR3 sequences, with 6% to 8% observed a single time. Study-wide findings and caveats: Shared out-of-frame alpha sequences (those common to twins) showed excess low generation probability. Whereas memory repertoires showed no such difference, abundant cord blood beta clonotypes carried fewer insertions.

A word on this clonotype: What it recognizes is unknown.

This same sample was also taken into another study, of yellow fever vaccine responses in identical twins.

Source material: CD8+ T cells sorted from blood. This TCR came from a young woman in good health.

CDR3 nucleotides: TGTGCCAGCAGCTTAGCGGGGCGGGAGTCCAATGAGCAGTTCTTC. Its protein is CASSLAGRESNEQFF. The gene calls are TRBV7-9 and TRBJ2-1; 7 bases match TRBD2. With 0 bases clipped from V and 6 bases from J, the junction kept 5 bases outside the gene matches. There are 15 residues in the CDR3. Germline V gives CDR1 SEHNR, CDR2 FQNEAQ (reference sequence).